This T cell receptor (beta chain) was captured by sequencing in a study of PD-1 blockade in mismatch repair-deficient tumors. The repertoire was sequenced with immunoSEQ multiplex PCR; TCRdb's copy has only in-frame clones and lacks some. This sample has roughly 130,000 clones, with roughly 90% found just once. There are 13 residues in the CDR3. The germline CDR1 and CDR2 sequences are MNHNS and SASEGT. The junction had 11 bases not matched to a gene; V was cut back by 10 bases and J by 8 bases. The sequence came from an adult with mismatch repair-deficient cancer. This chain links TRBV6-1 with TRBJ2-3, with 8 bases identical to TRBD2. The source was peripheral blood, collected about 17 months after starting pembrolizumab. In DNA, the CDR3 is TGTGCCACCCGGGGGGGGAGGGCCTTTACGCAGTATTTT. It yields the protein CATRGGRAFTQYF.